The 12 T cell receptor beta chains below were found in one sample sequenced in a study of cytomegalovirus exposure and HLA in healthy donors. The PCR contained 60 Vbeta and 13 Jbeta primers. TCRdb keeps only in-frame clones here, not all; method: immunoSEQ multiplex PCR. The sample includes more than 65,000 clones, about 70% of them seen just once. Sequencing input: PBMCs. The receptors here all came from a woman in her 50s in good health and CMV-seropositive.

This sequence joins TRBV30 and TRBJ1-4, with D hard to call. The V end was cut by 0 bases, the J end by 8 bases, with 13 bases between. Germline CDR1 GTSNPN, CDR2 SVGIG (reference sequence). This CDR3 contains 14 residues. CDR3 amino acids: CAWSVFEGQEKLFF. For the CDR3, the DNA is TGTGCCTGGAGTGTATTTGAGGGCCAAGAAAAACTGTTTTTT.

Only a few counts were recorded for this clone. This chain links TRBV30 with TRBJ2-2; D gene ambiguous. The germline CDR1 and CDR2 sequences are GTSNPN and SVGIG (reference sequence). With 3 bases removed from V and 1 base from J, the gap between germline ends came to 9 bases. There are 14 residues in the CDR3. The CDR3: CAWRTVLNTGELFF. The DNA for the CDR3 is TGTGCCTGGAGAACTGTCTTGAACACCGGGGAGCTGTTTTTT.

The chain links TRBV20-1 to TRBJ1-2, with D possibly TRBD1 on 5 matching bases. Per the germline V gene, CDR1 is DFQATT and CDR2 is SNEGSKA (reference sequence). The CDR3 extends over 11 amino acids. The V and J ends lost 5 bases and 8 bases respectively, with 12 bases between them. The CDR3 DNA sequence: TGCAGTGCTCCAGGGATTTCGGGCTACACCTTC. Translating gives CSAPGISGYTF.

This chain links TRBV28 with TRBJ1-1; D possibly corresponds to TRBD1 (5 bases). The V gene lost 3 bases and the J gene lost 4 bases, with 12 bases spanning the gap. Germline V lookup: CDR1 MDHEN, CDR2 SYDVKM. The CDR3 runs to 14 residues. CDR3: CASSLWTGGTEAFF. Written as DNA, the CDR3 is TGTGCCAGCAGTTTGTGGACCGGGGGCACTGAAGCTTTCTTT.

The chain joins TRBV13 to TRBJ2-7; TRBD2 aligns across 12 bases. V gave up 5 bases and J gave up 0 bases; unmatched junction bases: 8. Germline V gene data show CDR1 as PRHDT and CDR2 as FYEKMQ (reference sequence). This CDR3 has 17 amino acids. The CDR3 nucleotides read TGTGCCAGCAGCCCGCATCGGACTAGCGGGATCTCCTACGAGCAGTACTTC. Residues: CASSPHRTSGISYEQYF.

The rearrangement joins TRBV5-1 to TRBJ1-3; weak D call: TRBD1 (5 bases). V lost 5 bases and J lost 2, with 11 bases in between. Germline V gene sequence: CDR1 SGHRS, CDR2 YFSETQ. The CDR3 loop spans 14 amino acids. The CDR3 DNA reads TGCGCCAGCAGTCAACGGGGGGCTGGAAACACCATATATTTT. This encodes CASSQRGAGNTIYF.

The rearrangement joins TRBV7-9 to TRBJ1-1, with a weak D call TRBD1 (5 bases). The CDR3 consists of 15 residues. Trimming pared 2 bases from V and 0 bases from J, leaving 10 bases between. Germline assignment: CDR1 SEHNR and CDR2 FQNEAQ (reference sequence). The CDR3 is CASSLIQGLNTEAFF. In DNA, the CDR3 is TGTGCCAGCAGCTTAATCCAGGGCCTGAACACTGAAGCTTTCTTT.

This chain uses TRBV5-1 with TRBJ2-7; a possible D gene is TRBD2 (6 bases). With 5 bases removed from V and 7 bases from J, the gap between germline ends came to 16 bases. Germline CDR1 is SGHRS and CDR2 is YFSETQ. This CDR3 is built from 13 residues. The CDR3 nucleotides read TGCGCCAGCAGGACTAGGGAAGTAGGGGAGCAGTACTTC. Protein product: CASRTREVGEQYF.

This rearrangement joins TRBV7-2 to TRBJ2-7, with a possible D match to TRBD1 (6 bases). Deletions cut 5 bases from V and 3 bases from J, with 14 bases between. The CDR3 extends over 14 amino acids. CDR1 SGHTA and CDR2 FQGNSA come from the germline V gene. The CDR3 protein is CASSIGTSLYEQYF. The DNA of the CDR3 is TGTGCCAGCAGCATCGGGACAAGCCTCTACGAGCAGTACTTC.

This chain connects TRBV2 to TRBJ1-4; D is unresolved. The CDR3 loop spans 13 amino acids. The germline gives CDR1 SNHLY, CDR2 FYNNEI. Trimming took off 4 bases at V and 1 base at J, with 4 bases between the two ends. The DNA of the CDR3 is TGTGCCAGCAGTGTCAGAACTAATGAAAAACTGTTTTTT. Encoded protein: CASSVRTNEKLFF.

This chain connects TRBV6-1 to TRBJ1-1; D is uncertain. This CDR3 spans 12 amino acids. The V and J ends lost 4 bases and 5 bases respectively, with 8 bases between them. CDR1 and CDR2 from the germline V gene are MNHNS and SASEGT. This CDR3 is CASSVHSTEAFF. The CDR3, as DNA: TGTGCCAGCAGTGTCCACAGTACTGAAGCTTTCTTT.

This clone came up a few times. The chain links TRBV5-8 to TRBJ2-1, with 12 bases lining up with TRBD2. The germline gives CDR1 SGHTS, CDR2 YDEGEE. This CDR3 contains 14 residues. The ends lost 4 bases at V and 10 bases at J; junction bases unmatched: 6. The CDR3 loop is CASSQGLAGREQFF. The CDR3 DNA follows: TGTGCCAGCAGCCAGGGACTAGCGGGCAGAGAGCAGTTCTTC.